This is a list of T cell receptor beta chains from one sample in a study of early T cells in non-severe SARS-CoV-2 infection. TCRdb analysed the 5' RACE reads with MiXCR anew, one entry per CDR3 protein. The data show more than 55,000 distinct CDR3 sequences, with about 6% seen just once and approximately 3.6% held by the top ten. This specimen was whole blood, taken at baseline. These receptors originate from an adult who was a healthcare worker with PCR-confirmed SARS-CoV-2 infection or an uninfected control (not recorded which). Both conserved end residues are trimmed from each CDR3. The order of the fields is V gene, J gene, CDR3 protein.

>TRBV3-1|TRBJ1-1
ASSQVGENTEAF
>TRBV6-5|TRBJ2-1
ASSSSVTGREQF
>TRBV6-1|TRBJ1-5
ASSDGPSSHQPQH
>TRBV4-3|TRBJ1-1
ASSQGVVGKAF
>TRBV9|TRBJ2-3
ASSVEAPPRATQY
>TRBV5-1|TRBJ2-5
ASSLAEGGSRETQY
>TRBV2|TRBJ2-3
ASSVVGGVGDTQY
>TRBV14|TRBJ2-5
ASSQDAGTAQETQY
>TRBV5-1|TRBJ2-7
ASSRGLRAEQY
>TRBV7-6|TRBJ2-5
ASSVDGQETQY
>TRBV20-1|TRBJ1-1
SAREGAGGIPEAF
>TRBV20-1|TRBJ2-3
SAIPSGLAGDPDTQY
>TRBV7-9|TRBJ2-2
ASSLGVSPGELF
>TRBV7-9|TRBJ1-1
ASSSIRSGHRLGAF
>TRBV20-1|TRBJ2-2
SASHRGQDTGELF
>TRBV3-1|TRBJ2-2
ASSRYRGDPNTGELF
>TRBV6-2/TRBV6-3|TRBJ1-5
ASSYPTANQPQH
>TRBV6-5|TRBJ1-6
ASSYSRGGAEDSPLH
>TRBV7-9|TRBJ1-5
ASSPGQGAVYGNQPQH
>TRBV3-1|TRBJ2-2
ASSRTLAGRLVTGELF
>TRBV14|TRBJ1-6
ASSQVADSPLH
>TRBV4-1|TRBJ2-3
ASSRDGKNTDTQY
>TRBV12-3/TRBV12-4|TRBJ2-5
ASNSGTAWETQY
>TRBV11-2|TRBJ2-7
ASSVAGFYEQY
>TRBV20-1|TRBJ1-5
SASGTVNQPQH
>TRBV6-5|TRBJ2-2
ASSYSGQGSGELF
>TRBV6-2/TRBV6-3|TRBJ2-7
ASSYSSYEQY
>TRBV10-3|TRBJ2-7
AISEYRTGAPYEQY
>TRBV29-1|TRBJ2-3
SVGGGRMDTQY
>TRBV20-1|TRBJ2-7
SAKIPGGEQY
>TRBV7-2|TRBJ2-7
ASSPQRHRGLAVYEQY
>TRBV10-3|TRBJ1-5
ATQGYSNQPQH
>TRBV29-1|TRBJ2-7
SVREVAGLREQY
>TRBV6-5|TRBJ1-6
ASSYSGSSYNSPLH
>TRBV9|TRBJ2-3
ASSVSAGTSGTDTQY
>TRBV18|TRBJ1-4
ASQEHPNEKLF
>TRBV4-2|TRBJ2-6
ASSSDGANVLT
>TRBV10-1|TRBJ2-2
ASRVTKMKRPGELF
>TRBV7-2|TRBJ2-1
ASSLSGSFEQF
>TRBV19|TRBJ1-2
ASKGAISYGYT
>TRBV7-6|TRBJ2-1
GSGRSSYNEQF
>TRBV20-1|TRBJ2-7
SATSAPSTVYEQY
>TRBV11-2|TRBJ2-1
ASSSSPAGHSYNEQF
>TRBV29-1|TRBJ2-5
SVDEGKETQY
>TRBV2|TRBJ2-1
ASSLRLAGFHNEQF
>TRBV10-3|TRBJ2-2
AISETRTVHTGELF